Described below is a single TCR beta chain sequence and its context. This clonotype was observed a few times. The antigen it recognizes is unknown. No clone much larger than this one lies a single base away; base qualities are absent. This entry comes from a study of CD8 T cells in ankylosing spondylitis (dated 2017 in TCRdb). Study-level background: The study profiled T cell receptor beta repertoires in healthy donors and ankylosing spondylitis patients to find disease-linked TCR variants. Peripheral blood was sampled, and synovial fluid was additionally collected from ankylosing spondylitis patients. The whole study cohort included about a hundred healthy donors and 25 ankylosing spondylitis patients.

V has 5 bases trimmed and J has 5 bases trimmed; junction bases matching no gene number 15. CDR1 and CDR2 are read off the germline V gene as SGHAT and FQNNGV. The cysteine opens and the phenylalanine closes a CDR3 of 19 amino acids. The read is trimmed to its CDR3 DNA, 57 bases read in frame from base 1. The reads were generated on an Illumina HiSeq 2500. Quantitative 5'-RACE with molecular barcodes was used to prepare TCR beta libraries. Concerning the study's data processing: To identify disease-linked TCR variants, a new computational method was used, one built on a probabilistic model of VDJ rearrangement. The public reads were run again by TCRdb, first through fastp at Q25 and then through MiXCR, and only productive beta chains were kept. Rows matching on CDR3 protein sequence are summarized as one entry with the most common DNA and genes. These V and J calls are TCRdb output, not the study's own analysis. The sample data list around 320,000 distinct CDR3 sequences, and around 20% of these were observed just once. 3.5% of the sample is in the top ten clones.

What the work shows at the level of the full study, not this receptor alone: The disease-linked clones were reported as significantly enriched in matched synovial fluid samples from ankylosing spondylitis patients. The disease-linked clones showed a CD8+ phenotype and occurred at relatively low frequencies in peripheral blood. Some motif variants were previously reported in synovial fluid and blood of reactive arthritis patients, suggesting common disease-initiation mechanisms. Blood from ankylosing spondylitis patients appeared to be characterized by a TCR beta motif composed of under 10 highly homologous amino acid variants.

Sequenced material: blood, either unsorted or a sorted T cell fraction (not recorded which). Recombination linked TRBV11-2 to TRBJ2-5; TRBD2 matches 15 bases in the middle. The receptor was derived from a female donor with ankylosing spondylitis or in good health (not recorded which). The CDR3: CASSGGLAGGQESWETQYF. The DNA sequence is TGTGCCAGCAGCGGGGGACTAGCGGGAGGCCAGGAGAGTTGGGAGACCCAGTACTTC.